This T cell receptor beta chain was captured in a study of OX40 agonist ivuxolimab in advanced cancers. The study's findings and limits: It was also the case that some nonresponders had low normalized T-cell clonal expansion. Expanded clones were, on average, more numerous among CD8+ T cells than CD4+.

Germline V gene lookup returns CDR1 SNHLY and CDR2 FYNNEI. Trimming removed 5 bases at V and 2 bases at J, with 18 bases between. CDR3 size: 16 residues. Profiling relied on immunoSEQ multiplex PCR, and the TCRdb table lists in-frame clones only, not all of them. Of approximately 72,000 clones listed, roughly 84% are singletons. At baseline, cycle 4 day 1, and cycle 7 day 1, blood was sampled. As concerns this clone: Its antigen remains unknown.

Sequenced here: CD4+ or CD8+ T cells sorted from blood, sampled in a trial of the OX40 agonist ivuxolimab. This rearrangement joins TRBV2 to TRBJ2-5; D unresolved. The sequence was collected from an adult with an advanced solid tumor such as melanoma, head and neck, liver or kidney cancer. The CDR3 DNA reads TGTGCCAGCAGTCCCTTCCTCTCCTCTTCTCAAGAGACCCAGTACTTC. This sequence encodes CASSPFLSSSQETQYF.